A single sample gave rise to the 8 T cell receptor beta chains below, sequenced in a study of CD8 T cells in ankylosing spondylitis. TCRdb reprocessed the 5' RACE reads via MiXCR and lists one record per CDR3 protein. The table shows 80,000 to 100,000 distinct CDR3 sequences, with about 8.3% occurring only once. Sequencing used blood, either unsorted or a sorted T cell fraction (not recorded which). Receptor source: a male donor with ankylosing spondylitis or in good health (not recorded which).

In this sample, this clonotype turned up many times. The chain uses TRBV18 and TRBJ1-1, with D perhaps TRBD1 (5 bases). V was clipped by 2 bases and J by 4 bases, with 11 bases between them. CDR1 and CDR2 from the germline V gene are KGHSH and LQKENI. The CDR3 is 14 amino acids. The CDR3 sequence is CASSPGAAGTEAFF. DNA for the CDR3: TGTGCCAGCTCACCAGGGGCCGCGGGCACTGAAGCTTTCTTT.

Many counts were recorded for this clonotype. V gene TRBV28 combines with J gene TRBJ2-7, with D perhaps TRBD2 (5 bases). Germline V gene sequence: CDR1 MDHEN, CDR2 SYDVKM. The V gene lost 4 bases and the J gene lost 2 bases, with 18 bases spanning the gap. The CDR3 consists of 16 residues. The CDR3, as DNA: TGTGCCAGCAGTTCATCCCGAGCGGCTATTACCTACGAGCAGTACTTC. Translated: CASSSSRAAITYEQYF.

This clonotype was counted a few times. The rearrangement links TRBV20-1 to TRBJ2-2; possible D gene TRBD2, 6 bases. Germline loops: CDR1 DFQATT, CDR2 SNEGSKA (reference sequence). Trimming left V 3 bases short and J 6 bases short, with 17 bases between. This CDR3 is 15 amino acids long. The CDR3 reads CSARFQDGGAGELFF. In DNA form, the CDR3 reads TGCAGTGCTAGGTTCCAAGACGGGGGAGCCGGGGAGCTGTTTTTT.

This clonotype appeared a single time. Being one base from a much bigger clone, this may be a read error. The chain carries TRBV7-6 and TRBJ2-5; D is possibly TRBD1 (5 bases). The germline V gene has CDR1 SGHVS and CDR2 FNYEAQ. This CDR3 has 15 residues. For the CDR3, the DNA is TGTGTCAGCAGGCGAGGACACCCGAAGGGAGAGACCCAGTACTTC. Amino acid sequence: CVSRRGHPKGETQYF.

This clonotype came up a few times. The rearrangement uses TRBV20-1 and TRBJ2-1, with 10 bases aligning to TRBD2. The CDR3 loop spans 17 amino acids. Losses at the gene ends were 1 base for V and 6 bases for J; bases not matched to a gene: 12. Germline CDR1 reads DFQATT; CDR2 reads SNEGSKA (reference sequence). CDR3 sequence: CSARGRLAGVQGNEQFF. The CDR3 DNA reads as TGCAGTGCTAGAGGGCGGCTAGCGGGAGTGCAGGGCAATGAGCAGTTCTTC.

In its sample, this clonotype was seen many times. V and J are TRBV12-3 or TRBV12-4 and TRBJ2-7; D may be TRBD1 (5 bases). The CDR3 is made up of 14 amino acids. The V and J ends lost 6 bases and 3 bases respectively, with 15 bases between them. In nucleotides, the CDR3 is TGTGCCAGCAGCTACATTGACAGTGACTACGAGCAGTACTTC. Protein sequence: CASSYIDSDYEQYF.

This clonotype was observed a handful of times. The gene calls are TRBV6-2 or TRBV6-3 and TRBJ2-3, with D unclear. The CDR3 runs 16 residues. Trimming removed 6 bases at V and 0 bases at J, with 16 bases between. Germline lookup yields CDR1 MNHEY and CDR2 SVGEGT. CDR3 loop: CASSRFRAASTDTQYF. The CDR3, as DNA: TGTGCCAGCAGCAGATTTAGGGCGGCTAGCACAGATACGCAGTATTTT.

At least ten counts were recorded for this clonotype. The chain carries TRBV20-1 and TRBJ2-1; 7 nucleotides align to TRBD1. V trimming: 5 bases; J trimming: 4 bases; junction bases outside the gene matches: 5. The CDR3 runs to 13 residues. Germline values: CDR1 DFQATT, CDR2 SNEGSKA (reference sequence). CDR3 DNA sequence: TGCAGTGCTTTTAGGGACAGATACAATGAGCAGTTCTTC. This sequence encodes CSAFRDRYNEQFF.